The 22 T cell receptor beta chains below were found in one sample sequenced in a study of spatial heterogeneity in lung cancer. MiXCR was run by TCRdb on the 5' RACE reads, yielding one entry per CDR3 protein. The table has 4,900 or so distinct CDR3 sequences, approximately 15% seen once. Time point noted: sample taken at primary tumor resection. The authors sequenced whole RNA from tumor, nontumor lung or frozen PBMC without sorting. This specimen consisted of PBMCs, obtained at surgery. All receptors come from a male donor with early-stage non-small cell lung cancer.

This clonotype is labeled as medium-sized (0.01 to 0.1%). The rearrangement links TRBV25-1 to TRBJ1-1, with D unresolved. The CDR3 loop spans 16 amino acids. Germline V gives CDR1 MGHDK, CDR2 SYGVNS. Trimming pared 4 bases from V and 0 bases from J, leaving 15 bases between. CDR3 residues: CASSARGHTVNTEAFF. The CDR3 DNA sequence: TGTGCCAGCAGTGCCAGAGGTCACACGGTGAACACTGAAGCTTTCTTT.

This clonotype qualifies as medium-sized. The V and J genes are TRBV6-5 and TRBJ2-3; the D is unclear. The germline V and J ends were trimmed by 4 bases and 0 bases, with 2 bases remaining between them. The CDR3 is 12 residues long. Germline CDR1 and CDR2: MNHEY and SVGAGI. The CDR3 sequence: CASSSSTDTQYF. The CDR3 region has the DNA TGTGCCAGCAGTTCAAGCACAGATACGCAGTATTTT.

This clonotype is medium-sized by share. The chain joins TRBV14 to TRBJ2-4, with TRBD2 as a possible D gene (5 bases). The CDR3 length is 18 residues. Trimming removed 2 bases at V and 1 base at J, with 18 bases between. Looked up from germline, CDR1 is SGHDN and CDR2 is FVKESK. The CDR3 region has the DNA TGTGCCAGCAGCCAATATAAGCTAGCATCTTTTGCCAAAAACATTCAGTACTTC. This codes for CASSQYKLASFAKNIQYF. The full variable domain, its missing parts supplied by reference TRBV14 and TRBJ2-4, is EAGVTQFPSHSVIEKGQTVTLRCDPISGHDNLYWYRRVMGKEIKFLLHFVKESKQDESGMPNNRFLAERTGGTYSTLKVQPAELEDSGVYFCASSQYKLASFAKNIQYFGAGTRLSVL.

This clonotype was counted at least ten times. V is TRBV7-3 and J is TRBJ2-3; 7 nucleotides align to TRBD2. Germline lookup yields CDR1 SGHTA and CDR2 FQGTGA. The V and J ends lost 4 bases and 1 base, in that order; junction bases with no gene match: 8. The CDR3 length is 16 residues. The DNA of the CDR3 is TGTGCCAGCAGCTCGCGACCTACTAGCGGCACAGATACGCAGTATTTT. Its protein is CASSSRPTSGTDTQYF.

This clonotype is termed medium-sized (0.01 to 0.1%). V is TRBV5-4 and J is TRBJ2-3; 7 bases map to TRBD2. The CDR3 consists of 15 residues. V trimming: 1 base; J trimming: 6 bases; junction bases outside the gene matches: 8. CDR1 is SGHNT, CDR2 YYREEE, per germline (reference sequence). This CDR3 is CASSLRVLRGDTQYF. DNA of the CDR3: TGTGCCAGCAGCTTGAGGGTTTTGCGGGGGGATACGCAGTATTTT.

The chain uses TRBV20-1 and TRBJ1-6; D possibly corresponds to TRBD1 (5 bases). The CDR3 contains 14 residues. The V and J ends lost 2 bases and 10 bases respectively, with 15 bases between them. Germline lookup yields CDR1 DFQATT and CDR2 SNEGSKA (reference sequence). This CDR3 is CSARYGTTESPLHF. The CDR3 DNA is TGCAGTGCTAGATATGGCACGACAGAATCACCCCTCCACTTT.

The V gene is TRBV20-1, the J gene TRBJ2-3; D gene uncertain. Germline loops: CDR1 DFQATT, CDR2 SNEGSKA (reference sequence). Trimming pared 5 bases from V and 2 bases from J, leaving 14 bases between. CDR3 length: 14 amino acids. The CDR3 spells CSAQSGPPTDTQYF. The CDR3 coding sequence is TGCAGTGCTCAATCCGGGCCCCCCACAGATACGCAGTATTTT.

The rearrangement uses TRBV7-9 and TRBJ1-1; D is unresolved. CDR1 and CDR2 (germline): SEHNR, FQNEAQ (reference sequence). The CDR3 loop spans 15 amino acids. With 5 bases removed from V and 0 bases from J, the gap between germline ends came to 13 bases. The CDR3 region has the DNA TGTGCCAGCAGCCATTCAGGAAAAATGAACACTGAAGCTTTCTTT. Translated: CASSHSGKMNTEAFF.

This clonotype is judged large. This chain uses TRBV5-4 with TRBJ2-3, with unresolved D. V lost 4 bases and J 3 bases, leaving 9 bases between the germline ends. Germline loops: CDR1 SGHNT, CDR2 YYREEE (reference sequence). The CDR3 is 13 residues long. CDR3 in amino acids: CASSKDKTDTQYF. The CDR3 bases are TGTGCCAGCAGCAAGGATAAAACAGATACGCAGTATTTT.

This clonotype is labeled medium-sized. J is TRBJ2-7 and V is TRBV7-9; 10 bases fit TRBD1. V dropped 5 bases and J dropped 7; count of bases not matched to a gene: 5. This CDR3 spans 13 amino acids. The germline V gene encodes CDR1 SEHNR and CDR2 FQNEAQ (reference sequence). Here the CDR3 DNA reads TGTGCCAGCAGCCTGGGACAGGGGAGAGAGCAGTACTTC. This translates into CASSLGQGREQYF.

This clonotype was seen more than once but under ten times. Written as DNA, the CDR3 is TGTGCCAGCAGCAGGGACAGGGGGCCTGGCTACACCTTC. It is translated as CASSRDRGPGYTF. The J gene is TRBJ1-2, the V gene TRBV6-5; 12 bases map to TRBD1. The V gene's germline CDR1 is MNHEY and CDR2 SVGAGI. The CDR3 length is 13 residues. V dropped 6 bases and J dropped 7; count of bases not matched to a gene: 3.

This clonotype is medium-sized (0.01 to 0.1%) within its sample. The chain couples TRBV11-2 to TRBJ1-4, with 7 positions matching TRBD1. J gave up 4 bases and V 5 bases, and 10 bases lay outside the gene matches. There are 16 residues in the CDR3. The germline CDR1 and CDR2 sequences are SGHAT and FQNNGV. The chain's CDR3 is CASSPGQAAINEKLFF. In DNA form, the CDR3 reads TGTGCCAGCAGCCCAGGACAGGCTGCAATTAATGAAAAACTGTTTTTT.

The chain is built from TRBV9 and TRBJ2-2, with 8 positions matching TRBD1. The CDR3 totals 14 residues. Germline CDR1 and CDR2: SGDLS and YYNGEE. Unmatched junction bases numbered 6, after V lost 6 bases and J lost 5 bases. The CDR3, as DNA: TGTGCCAGCAAGGGAACAGGGGGGACCGGGGAGCTGTTTTTT. Protein product: CASKGTGGTGELFF.

This clonotype is deemed medium-sized. The chain combines TRBV10-3 with TRBJ1-2, with TRBD1 as a possible D gene (5 bases). Germline lookup yields CDR1 ENHRY and CDR2 SYGVKD. The CDR3 contains 13 residues. V was trimmed by 6 bases and J by 5 bases, leaving 13 bases between them. As DNA, the CDR3 is TGTGCCATCAGACCCGACAGTCCGTATGGCTACACCTTC. This codes for CAIRPDSPYGYTF.

This clonotype counts as medium-sized. The gene calls are TRBV7-2 and TRBJ1-2; tentative D call: TRBD1 (6 bases). The CDR3 is made up of 15 amino acids. Germline CDR1 and CDR2: SGHTA and FQGNSA. V was cut by 5 bases and J by 0 bases, with 13 bases left in between. The CDR3 spells CASSRGQSSNYGYTF. In DNA form, the CDR3 reads TGTGCCAGCAGCAGAGGACAGAGCTCTAACTATGGCTACACCTTC.

The genes are TRBV5-1 and TRBJ1-1; D is undetermined. The CDR3 is 15 residues long. Germline CDR1 and CDR2: SGHRS and YFSETQ. V lost 3 bases, J lost 3 bases, and 15 bases lay in between. The CDR3 DNA reads as TGCGCCAGCAGCTACTTCGGGGTGGTAGACACTGAAGCTTTCTTT. Its protein is CASSYFGVVDTEAFF.

This clonotype was seen a handful of times. The chain carries TRBV6-5 and TRBJ2-7; 10 nucleotides align to TRBD1. The CDR3 covers 15 residues. CDR1 is MNHEY and CDR2 is SVGAGI in the germline V gene. Trimming at V came to 2 bases and at J to 4 bases, leaving 5 bases not matched to a gene. The CDR3 nucleotides read TGTGCCAGCAGTTACATTGACAGGGGGCAATACGAGCAGTACTTC. This sequence encodes CASSYIDRGQYEQYF.

This clonotype is medium-sized. The chain joins TRBV4-1 to TRBJ1-5, with D unresolved. The CDR3 is made up of 19 amino acids. The V and J ends lost 1 base and 6 bases respectively, with 25 bases between them. The germline CDR1 and CDR2 sequences are MGHRA and YSYEKL. The CDR3 here is CASSQVDMGFSHMGQPQHF. DNA for the CDR3: TGCGCCAGCAGCCAAGTTGACATGGGGTTTTCCCATATGGGTCAGCCCCAGCATTTT.

Comment on this clonotype: A clone one base away is much larger, so this may be a read error. The rearrangement joins TRBV12-3 or TRBV12-4 to TRBJ2-3; the match to TRBD2 covers 13 bases. The CDR3 covers 15 residues. CDR3 nucleotides: TGTGCCAGCACCAAACTAGCGGGGGGGCCGAATACGAAGTATTTT. It is translated as CASTKLAGGPNTKYF.

This clonotype rates as medium-sized. This rearrangement joins TRBV6-2 or TRBV6-3 to TRBJ1-1; D uncertain. Per the germline V gene, CDR1 is MNHEY and CDR2 is SVGEGT. V was pared by 6 bases and J by 3 bases, with 14 bases between. The length of the CDR3 is 14 residues. The CDR3: CASRPGSWDTEAFF. In DNA, the CDR3 is TGTGCCAGCAGACCCGGGTCCTGGGACACTGAAGCTTTCTTT.

There are a few counts of this clonotype. The rearrangement links TRBV12-3 or TRBV12-4 to TRBJ2-7; TRBD2 agrees at 11 bases. After removal of 5 bases from V and 5 bases from J, the junction contained 11 bases not matched to a gene. The CDR3 loop spans 16 amino acids. The CDR3: CASSPGFSGGANEQYF. CDR3 sequence (DNA): TGTGCCAGCAGTCCCGGGTTTAGCGGGGGGGCGAACGAGCAGTACTTC.

In this sample, this clonotype is medium-sized. The rearrangement joins TRBV4-1 to TRBJ2-7, with D perhaps matching TRBD1 (6 bases). Trimming took off 4 bases at V and 4 bases at J, with 23 bases between the two ends. This CDR3 spans 17 amino acids. Germline CDR1 reads MGHRA; CDR2 reads YSYEKL. The CDR3 DNA sequence: TGCGCCAGCAGCCCGCCGGCAGGGGACACATACTCTTACGAGCAGTACTTC. Its protein product is CASSPPAGDTYSYEQYF.